The 13 T cell receptor beta chains below all came from one sample that was sequenced in a study of memory CD4+ T cells and cytomegalovirus serostatus. Repertoires were generated with immunoSEQ multiplex PCR, while TCRdb's copy carries only in-frame clones and drops some. This table has under 75,000 clones, around 80% appearing once. Single viable CD3+CD4+CD8-CD45RO+ cells were sorted as the memory CD4+ T cells. The source material was memory CD4+ T cells from blood. The receptor source for this set is an adult in good health and CMV-seronegative. Some clones in this sample may be carry-over from other donors' samples.

The rearrangement uses TRBV11-2 and TRBJ1-2; D is unresolved. With 2 bases removed from V and 2 bases from J, the gap between germline ends came to 21 bases. The CDR3 extends over 18 amino acids. Germline V gene data show CDR1 as SGHAT and CDR2 as FQNNGV. The CDR3 spells CASSLLSGRSETNYGYTF. As DNA, the CDR3 is TGTGCCAGCAGCTTACTATCGGGCCGGTCAGAAACGAACTATGGCTACACCTTC.

This chain links TRBV25-1 with TRBJ2-5; 12 nucleotides agree with TRBD1. The CDR3 length is 17 residues. With V trimmed by 3 bases and J by 5 bases, 10 bases remained unmatched. CDR1 is MGHDK, CDR2 SYGVNS, per germline. The CDR3 DNA is TGTGCCAGCAGTGATTATGCCGGGACAGGGGGCCGTGAGACCCAGTACTTC. Its protein is CASSDYAGTGGRETQYF.

The V gene is TRBV2, the J gene TRBJ2-5; D possibly corresponds to TRBD2 (6 bases). The CDR3 runs to 12 residues. V lost 7 bases and J lost 5, with 11 bases in between. Germline loops: CDR1 SNHLY, CDR2 FYNNEI. CDR3 protein: CASNSGAETQYF. Written as DNA, the CDR3 is TGTGCCAGCAATAGCGGCGCTGAGACCCAGTACTTC.

This clone was counted only a few times. The same CDR3 also results from other DNA sequences found in this sample. The rearrangement uses TRBV4-3 and TRBJ1-1; no definite D call. Trimming cost V 0 bases and J 0 bases, with 5 bases left between them. Germline V gene sequence: CDR1 LGHNA, CDR2 YSLEER. The CDR3 is made up of 14 amino acids. The CDR3 is CASSQDPVNTEAFF. CDR3 nucleotides: TGCGCCAGCAGCCAAGATCCTGTGAACACTGAAGCTTTCTTT.

This chain links TRBV18 with TRBJ2-4; D is possibly TRBD1 (5 bases). Per the germline V gene, CDR1 is KGHSH and CDR2 is LQKENI. V lost 6 bases, J lost 8 bases, and 11 bases lay in between. This CDR3 has 12 amino acids. CDR3 sequence: CASSRGSDIQYF. The CDR3 bases are TGTGCCAGCTCTAGGGGTTCGGACATTCAGTACTTC.

Here the CDR3 reads CASSQPNRARETQYF. The CDR3 bases are TGCGCCAGCAGCCAACCTAACAGGGCGCGAGAGACCCAGTACTTC. This rearrangement joins TRBV4-1 to TRBJ2-5, with D tentatively TRBD1 (6 bases). The germline V gene encodes CDR1 MGHRA and CDR2 YSYEKL. The CDR3 has 15 residues. Trimming took off 2 bases at V and 4 bases at J, with 14 bases between the two ends.

The rearrangement uses TRBV2 and TRBJ1-6, with D uncertain. V lost 4 bases to trimming and J lost 10 bases, with 11 bases between them. The CDR3 loop spans 13 amino acids. Germline-derived CDR1 and CDR2 are SNHLY and FYNNEI. This CDR3 reads CASSALVWSPLHF. CDR3 nucleotide sequence: TGTGCCAGCAGTGCATTGGTCTGGTCACCCCTCCACTTT. Full variable domain (missing parts from reference TRBV2 and TRBJ1-6): EPEVTQTPSHQVTQMGQEVILRCVPISNHLYFYWYRQILGQKVEFLVSFYNNEISEKSEIFDDQFSVERPDGSNFTLKIRSTKLEDSAMYFCASSALVWSPLHFGNGTRLTVT.

The rearrangement uses TRBV10-3 and TRBJ2-5; TRBD1 matches at 9 bases. Trimming removed 6 bases from V and 3 bases from J; junction bases left unmatched: 5. Germline CDR1 ENHRY, CDR2 SYGVKD. The CDR3 spans 14 residues. The CDR3 sequence is CAIRQGASEETQYF. The CDR3 coding sequence is TGTGCCATCAGACAGGGGGCTTCCGAAGAGACCCAGTACTTC.

The chain is built from TRBV6-5 and TRBJ2-1, with D possibly being TRBD1 or TRBD2 (5 bases each). Germline lookup yields CDR1 MNHEY and CDR2 SVGAGI. The CDR3 sequence is 14 residues long. V was trimmed by 0 bases and J by 5 bases, leaving 8 bases between them. CDR3 DNA sequence: TGTGCCAGCAGTTACTCGTCGGGGCACAATGAGCAGTTCTTC. The encoded protein is CASSYSSGHNEQFF.

This chain links TRBV28 with TRBJ2-5; 9 positions match TRBD1. Trimming cost V 6 bases and J 5 bases; bases outside gene matches: 10. This CDR3 is built from 15 residues. CDR1 MDHEN and CDR2 SYDVKM come from the germline V gene. CDR3 DNA: TGTGCCAGCAGGGGAGGGACAGGGAGAGGTGAGACCCAGTACTTC. Residues: CASRGGTGRGETQYF.

This rearrangement joins TRBV5-6 to TRBJ2-5, with D possibly matching TRBD2 (5 bases). Trimming shortened V by 1 base and J by 1 base, and 8 bases separated the two germline ends. The CDR3 extends over 14 amino acids. Germline V gene data show CDR1 as SGHDT and CDR2 as YYEEEE. CDR3 sequence: CASSLRGIQETQYF. CDR3 nucleotide sequence: TGTGCCAGCAGCTTGCGAGGGATCCAAGAGACCCAGTACTTC.

A few counts support this clone. The chain links TRBV18 to TRBJ1-6, with D possibly being TRBD1 (6 bases). Germline loops: CDR1 KGHSH, CDR2 LQKENI. Trimming took 2 bases from V and 7 from J, leaving 6 bases between them. The CDR3 extends over 13 amino acids. The CDR3 loop reads CASSPGTNSPLHF. The CDR3 bases are TGTGCCAGCTCACCAGGGACAAATTCACCCCTCCACTTT.

This chain links TRBV6-1 with TRBJ1-1; no firm D call. The CDR3 runs 14 residues. Germline V lookup: CDR1 MNHNS, CDR2 SASEGT. The V end was cut by 6 bases, the J end by 4 bases, with 15 bases between. The CDR3 sequence: CASRSPSRSTEAFF. In nucleotides, the CDR3 is TGTGCCAGCAGGAGTCCTTCAAGGAGCACTGAAGCTTTCTTT.